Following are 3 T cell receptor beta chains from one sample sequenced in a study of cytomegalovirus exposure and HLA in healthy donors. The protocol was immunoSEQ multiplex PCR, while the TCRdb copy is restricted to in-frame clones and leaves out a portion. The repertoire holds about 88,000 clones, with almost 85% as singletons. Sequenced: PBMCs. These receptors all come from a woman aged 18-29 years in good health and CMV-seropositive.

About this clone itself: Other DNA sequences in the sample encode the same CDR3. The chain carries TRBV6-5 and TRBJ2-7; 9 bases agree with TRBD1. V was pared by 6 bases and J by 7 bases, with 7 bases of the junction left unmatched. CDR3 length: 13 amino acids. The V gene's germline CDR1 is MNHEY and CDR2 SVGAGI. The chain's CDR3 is CASSSNRGHEQYF. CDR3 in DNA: TGTGCCAGCAGCTCTAACAGGGGGCATGAGCAGTACTTC.

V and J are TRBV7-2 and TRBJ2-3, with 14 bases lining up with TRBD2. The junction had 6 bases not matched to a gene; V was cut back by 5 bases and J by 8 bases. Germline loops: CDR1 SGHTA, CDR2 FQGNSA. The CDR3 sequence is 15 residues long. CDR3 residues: CASSPRLAGGGTQYF. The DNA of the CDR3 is TGTGCCAGCAGCCCCCGACTAGCGGGGGGGGGTACGCAGTATTTT.

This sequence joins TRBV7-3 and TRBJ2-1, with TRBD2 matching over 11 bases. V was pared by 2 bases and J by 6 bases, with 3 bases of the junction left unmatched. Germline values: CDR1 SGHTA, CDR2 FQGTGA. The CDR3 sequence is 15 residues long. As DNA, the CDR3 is TGTGCCAGCAGCTTACTAGCGGGGGGCCTCAATGAGCAGTTCTTC. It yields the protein CASSLLAGGLNEQFF. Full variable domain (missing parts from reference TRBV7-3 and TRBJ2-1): GAGVSQTPSNKVTEKGKYVELRCDPISGHTALYWYRQSLGQGPEFLIYFQGTGAADDSGLPNDRFFAVRPEGSVSTLKIQRTERGDSAVYLCASSLLAGGLNEQFFGPGTRLTVL.